The subject of this entry is one TCR beta chain. The antigen remains undetermined. The sample carries other DNA sequences with the same CDR3. The treatment: oral pan-JAK inhibitor, 5-10 mg twice daily. The investigators collected lesional scalp punch biopsies and peripheral blood from alopecia areata patients. TCR sequencing used cDNA made by reverse transcription of extracted RNA. Libraries were prepared by immunoSEQ multiplex PCR; TCRdb keeps only in-frame clonotypes and omits some of them. The data hold more than 110,000 clones, with about 51% observed a single time. V dropped 3 bases and J dropped 0 bases, with 6 bases sitting between them. CDR1 LNHDA and CDR2 SQIVND come from the germline V gene (reference sequence). The CDR3 has 14 amino acids. This sample stems from a study of CD8+ T cells in alopecia areata. As for the study in general: Treatment of the treated patients consisted of oral tofacitinib, 5 to 10 mg twice daily. Study results and caveats: Scalp clonality and expanded CD8+ clones among the top 100 were significantly decreased by tofacitinib.

The V call is TRBV19, the J call TRBJ1-5; D ambiguous. The sequencing used CD8+ T cells sorted from blood, collected at week 4, from a patient treated with tofacitinib. This clonotype was obtained from a human donor with alopecia areata. The CDR3 DNA reads as TGTGCCAGTAGTATTCGAGATAGCAATCAGCCCCAGCATTTT. This sequence encodes CASSIRDSNQPQHF.